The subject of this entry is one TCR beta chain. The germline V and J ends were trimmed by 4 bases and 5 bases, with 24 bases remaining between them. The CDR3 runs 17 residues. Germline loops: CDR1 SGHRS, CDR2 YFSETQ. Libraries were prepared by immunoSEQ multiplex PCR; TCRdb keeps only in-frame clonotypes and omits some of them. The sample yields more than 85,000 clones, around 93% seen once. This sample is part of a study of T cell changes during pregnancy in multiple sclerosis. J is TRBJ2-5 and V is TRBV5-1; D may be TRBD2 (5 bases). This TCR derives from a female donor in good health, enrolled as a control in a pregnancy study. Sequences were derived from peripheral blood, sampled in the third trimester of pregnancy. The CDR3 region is CASSIFNSKRTEETQYF. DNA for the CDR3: TGCGCCAGCAGCATATTCAACTCTAAGCGGACGGAGGAGACCCAGTACTTC.